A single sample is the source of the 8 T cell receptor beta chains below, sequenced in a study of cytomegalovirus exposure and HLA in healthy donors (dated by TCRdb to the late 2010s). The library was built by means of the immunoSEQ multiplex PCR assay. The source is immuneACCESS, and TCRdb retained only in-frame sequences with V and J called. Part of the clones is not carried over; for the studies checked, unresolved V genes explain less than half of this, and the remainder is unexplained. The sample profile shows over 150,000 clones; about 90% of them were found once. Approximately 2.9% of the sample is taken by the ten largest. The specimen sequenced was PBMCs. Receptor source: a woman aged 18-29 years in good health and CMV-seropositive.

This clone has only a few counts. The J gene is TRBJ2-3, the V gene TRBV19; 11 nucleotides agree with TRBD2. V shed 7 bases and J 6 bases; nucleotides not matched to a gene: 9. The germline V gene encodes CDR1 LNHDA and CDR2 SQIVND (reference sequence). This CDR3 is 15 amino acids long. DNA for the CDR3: TGTGCCAGTACCCCATCGACTAGCGGGGTGGATACGCAGTATTTT. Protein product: CASTPSTSGVDTQYF.

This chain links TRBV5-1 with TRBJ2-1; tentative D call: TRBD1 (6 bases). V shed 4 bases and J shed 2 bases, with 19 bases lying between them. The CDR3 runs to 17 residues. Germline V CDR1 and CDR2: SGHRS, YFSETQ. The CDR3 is CASSRDHREWTYNEQFF. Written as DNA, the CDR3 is TGCGCCAGCAGCAGAGACCACAGGGAGTGGACCTACAATGAGCAGTTCTTC. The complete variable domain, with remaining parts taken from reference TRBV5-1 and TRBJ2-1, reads KAGVTQTPRYLIKTRGQQVTLSCSPISGHRSVSWYQQTPGQGLQFLFEYFSETQRNKGNFPGRFSGRQFSNSRSEMNVSTLELGDSALYLCASSRDHREWTYNEQFFGPGTRLTVL.

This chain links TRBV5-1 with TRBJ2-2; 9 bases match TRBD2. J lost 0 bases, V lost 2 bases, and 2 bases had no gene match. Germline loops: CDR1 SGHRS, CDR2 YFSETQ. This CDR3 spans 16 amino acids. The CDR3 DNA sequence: TGCGCCAGCAGCTTTACTAGCGGGCCGAACACCGGGGAGCTGTTTTTT. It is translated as CASSFTSGPNTGELFF.

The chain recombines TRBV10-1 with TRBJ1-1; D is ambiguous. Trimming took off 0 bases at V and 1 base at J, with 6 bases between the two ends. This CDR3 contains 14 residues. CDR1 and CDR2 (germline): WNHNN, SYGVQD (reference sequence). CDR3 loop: CASSESPGNTEAFF. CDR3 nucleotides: TGCGCCAGCAGTGAGTCGCCGGGGAACACTGAAGCTTTCTTT.

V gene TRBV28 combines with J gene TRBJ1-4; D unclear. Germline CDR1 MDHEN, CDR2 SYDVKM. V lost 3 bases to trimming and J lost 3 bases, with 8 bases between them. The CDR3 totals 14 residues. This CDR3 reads CASSFGLANEKLFF. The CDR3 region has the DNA TGTGCCAGCAGTTTCGGTTTGGCTAATGAAAAACTGTTTTTT.

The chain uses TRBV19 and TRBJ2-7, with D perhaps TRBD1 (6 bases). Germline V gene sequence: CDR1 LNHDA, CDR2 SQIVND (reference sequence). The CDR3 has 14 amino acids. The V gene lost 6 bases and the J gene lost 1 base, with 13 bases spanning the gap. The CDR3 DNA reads TGTGCCAGTAGACGGACAGAAACGTCCTACGAGCAGTACTTC. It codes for CASRRTETSYEQYF. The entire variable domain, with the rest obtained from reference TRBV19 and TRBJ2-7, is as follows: DGGITQSPKYLFRKEGQNVTLSCEQNLNHDAMYWYRQDPGQGLRLIYYSQIVNDFQKGDIAEGYSVSREKKESFPLTVTSAQKNPTAFYLCASRRTETSYEQYFGPGTRLTVT.

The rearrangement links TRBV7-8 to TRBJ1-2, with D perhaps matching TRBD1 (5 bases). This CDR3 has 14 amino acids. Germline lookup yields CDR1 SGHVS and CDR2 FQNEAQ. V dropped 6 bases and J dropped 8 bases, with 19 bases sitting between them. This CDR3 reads CASSQKWGGAGYTF. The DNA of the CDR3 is TGTGCCAGCAGTCAAAAATGGGGAGGGGCCGGCTACACCTTC.

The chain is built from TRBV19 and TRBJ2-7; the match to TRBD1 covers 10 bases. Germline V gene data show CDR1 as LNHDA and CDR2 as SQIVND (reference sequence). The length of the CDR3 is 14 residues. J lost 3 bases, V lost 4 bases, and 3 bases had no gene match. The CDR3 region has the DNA TGTGCCAGTAGTAGGGACAGGGGAAGCTACGAGCAGTACTTC. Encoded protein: CASSRDRGSYEQYF.